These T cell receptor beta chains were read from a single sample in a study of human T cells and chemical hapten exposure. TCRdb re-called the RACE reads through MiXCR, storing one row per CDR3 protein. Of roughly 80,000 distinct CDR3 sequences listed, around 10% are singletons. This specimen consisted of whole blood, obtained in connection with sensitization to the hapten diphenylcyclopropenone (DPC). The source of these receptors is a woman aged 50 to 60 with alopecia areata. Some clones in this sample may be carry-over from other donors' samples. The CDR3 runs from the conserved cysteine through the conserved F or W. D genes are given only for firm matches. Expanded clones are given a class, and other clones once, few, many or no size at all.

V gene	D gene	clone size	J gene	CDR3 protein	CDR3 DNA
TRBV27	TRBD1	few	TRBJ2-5	CASSQRDRPQETQYF	TGTGCCAGCAGCCAACGGGACAGGCCACAAGAGACCCAGTACTTC
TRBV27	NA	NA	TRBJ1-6	CASRTVDNSPLHF	TGTGCCAGCCGGACAGTCGATAATTCACCCCTCCACTTT
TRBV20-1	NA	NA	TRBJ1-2	CSAHEDTF	TGCAGTGCCCACGAGGACACCTTC
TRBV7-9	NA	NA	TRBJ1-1	CASSLGAGGGAEAFF	TGTGCCAGCAGCTTAGGGGCCGGCGGAGGGGCTGAAGCTTTCTTT
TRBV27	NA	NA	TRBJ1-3	CASSLRGPGNTIYF	TGTGCCAGCAGTTTAAGGGGACCTGGAAACACCATATATTTT
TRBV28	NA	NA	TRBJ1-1	CASSPRTAPEAFF	TGTGCCAGCAGTCCCCGGACAGCCCCTGAAGCTTTCTTT
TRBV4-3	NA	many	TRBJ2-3	CASSLRNTDTQYF	TGCGCCAGCAGCCTGCGAAACACAGATACGCAGTATTTT
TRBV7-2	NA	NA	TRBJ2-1	CASSLAAYLATHNEQFF	TGTGCCAGCAGCTTAGCAGCTTACCTAGCGACCCACAATGAGCAGTTCTTC
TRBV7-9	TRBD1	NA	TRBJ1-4	CASSSGGYEKLFF	TGTGCCAGCAGCTCAGGGGGGTATGAAAAACTGTTTTTT
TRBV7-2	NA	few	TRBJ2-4	CASSYGTAKNIQYF	TGTGCCAGCAGTTACGGGACAGCCAAAAACATTCAGTACTTC
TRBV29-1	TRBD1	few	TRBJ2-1	CSVGTATFNEQFF	TGCAGCGTCGGGACAGCAACGTTCAATGAGCAGTTCTTC
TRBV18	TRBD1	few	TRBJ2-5	CASSPGQGLETQYF	TGTGCCAGCTCACCCGGACAGGGGCTGGAGACCCAGTACTTC
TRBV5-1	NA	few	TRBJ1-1	CASSLLPQNTEAFF	TGCGCCAGCAGCTTGCTCCCCCAGAACACTGAAGCTTTCTTT